The rows below give T cell receptor beta chains drawn from one sample of a study of T-cell reconstitution after alpha-beta-depleted transplantation in children. TCRdb used MiXCR to reprocess the PCR reads, holding one entry per CDR3 protein. Of approximately 250,000 distinct CDR3 sequences listed, about 23% are singletons. The sequencing used PBMCs, collected before TCRalphabeta/CD19-depleted stem cell transplant. The receptor source for this set is a girl aged 2-10 years with Fanconi anemia, due to receive a stem cell transplant. Each CDR3 is given with its conserved first and last residue. The D gene is left open where the match is weak.

d_call v_call cdr3_aa
TRBD1 TRBV29-1 CSVDRDSHAQETQYF
NA TRBV18 CASSPTRTGELFF
TRBD1 TRBV2 CASSYAGTGGETQYF
TRBD2 TRBV28 CASRHSGRAGYNEQFF
NA TRBV9 CASSVVYNEQFF
TRBD2 TRBV12-3/TRBV12-4 CASSLRAGDYNEQFF
NA TRBV6-5 CASSYSELASYEQYF
NA TRBV20-1 CSATGYQETQYF
TRBD1 TRBV20-1 CSASDRAIHPSQETQYF
NA TRBV28 CASSLWGAGLTDTQYF
NA TRBV25-1 CASSEGPKYSGANVLTF
TRBD1 TRBV5-6 CASSLGTGINEQFF
NA TRBV12-3/TRBV12-4 CASSLREGDEQYF
TRBD2 TRBV11-2 CASTKTSGFTDTQYF
TRBD2 TRBV20-1 CSARIGLAGYNEQFF
NA TRBV30 CAWRRGYNEQFF
TRBD1 TRBV9 CASSARQGPHTDTQYF
TRBD2 TRBV7-2 CASSLGRGGYNEQFF
NA TRBV29-1 CSVDATRRGTQYF
NA TRBV18 CASSPPNGRSLNEQFF
NA TRBV7-9 CASSSETRQETQYF
NA TRBV20-1 CSARDGPGVYGYTF
TRBD2 TRBV28 CASNGRERGAGDTQYF
NA TRBV7-2 CASSLQRSSYEQYF
NA TRBV12-3/TRBV12-4 CASSLMGEGDTQYF
TRBD1 TRBV12-3/TRBV12-4 CASTLLGQGSYEQYF
NA TRBV2 CATERSGRSTDTQYF
TRBD1 TRBV29-1 CSVARPGAGGDGYTF
NA TRBV4-2 CASSQEVHNEQFF
TRBD2 TRBV12-3/TRBV12-4 CAILLAGVGEQYF
NA TRBV20-1 CSASRGGEYELYF
TRBD1 TRBV12-3/TRBV12-4 CASGANQGVGNTEAFF
NA TRBV20-1 CSARDGGTQYF
TRBD1 TRBV28 CASRGTGASYEQYF
TRBD2 TRBV5-1 CASSLGLAGASEQFF
NA TRBV5-6 CASSTVSEWEQFF
TRBD2 TRBV10-2 CASGTSGRQYF
NA TRBV4-1 CASSQAGTGANVLTF
TRBD1 TRBV28 CASSLPDRGPDSPLHF
NA TRBV28 CASSLSVSDRETQYF
NA TRBV20-1 CSAPGLLDSYNEQFF